These 21 T cell receptor beta chains were sequenced from one sample in a study of T-cell memory formation after mild COVID-19. Using its own MiXCR run on the 5' RACE reads, TCRdb lists one record per CDR3 protein. The sample shows 250,000 to 300,000 distinct CDR3 sequences, roughly 8.2% of them seen only once. The sample taken for sequencing was PBMCs or a T cell subset sorted from them (not recorded which). The receptors were sampled from a man aged 18 to 29 who had mild COVID-19 (a few samples of this study predate the infection). Cell type and time point are not known.

V is TRBV3-1 and J is TRBJ1-6, with D perhaps TRBD1 (5 bases). Germline-derived CDR1 and CDR2 are LGHDT and YNNKEL (reference sequence). The CDR3 loop spans 14 amino acids. The germline V and J ends were trimmed by 4 bases and 9 bases, with 13 bases remaining between them. The CDR3 DNA sequence: TGTGCCAGCAGCCCAAAGGGGTTCGCTTCACCCCTCCACTTT. This gives the protein CASSPKGFASPLHF.

This clonotype was seen at least ten times. The chain links TRBV27 to TRBJ1-1, with D perhaps TRBD1 (5 bases). The CDR3 totals 17 residues. Trimming left V 6 bases short and J 4 bases short, with 24 bases between. The V gene's germline CDR1 is MNHEY and CDR2 SMNVEV (reference sequence). DNA for the CDR3: TGTGCCAGCAGCTCCTTTACCCCGGGGCCTAGGGCCACTGAAGCTTTCTTT. This translates into CASSSFTPGPRATEAFF.

This clonotype has a handful of counts. This chain connects TRBV7-3 to TRBJ2-1; D not certain. The germline V gene has CDR1 SGHTA and CDR2 FQGTGA. The CDR3 extends over 13 amino acids. The ends were cut back, 1 base at V and 7 bases at J, with 8 bases in the middle. In DNA form, the CDR3 reads TGTGCCAGCAGCTTAAGGACGAGGAATGAGCAGTTCTTC. Translated, it gives CASSLRTRNEQFF.

This clonotype was recorded a few times. This chain connects TRBV2 to TRBJ2-2; 10 bases line up with TRBD2. CDR1 SNHLY and CDR2 FYNNEI come from the germline V gene. The CDR3 is 14 residues long. V lost 2 bases to trimming and J lost 7 bases; unmatched junction nucleotides: 1. For the CDR3, the DNA is TGTGCCAGCAGTGAAAGACTAGCGGGCGGGGAGCTGTTTTTT. Amino acid sequence: CASSERLAGGELFF.

The V gene is TRBV12-3 or TRBV12-4, the J gene TRBJ2-7, with D perhaps matching TRBD1 (6 bases). CDR3 length: 15 amino acids. V was trimmed by 6 bases and J by 1 base, leaving 16 bases between them. DNA of the CDR3: TGTGCCAGCAGAAAACAGGGATACTATTCCTACGAGCAGTACTTC. Encoded protein: CASRKQGYYSYEQYF.

This clonotype occurred many times. The chain joins TRBV5-1 to TRBJ2-7, with TRBD2 matching over 7 bases. CDR3 length equals 15 residues. V lost 0 bases and J lost 3; bases outside the gene matches: 6. CDR1 and CDR2 from the germline V gene are SGHRS and YFSETQ. The CDR3 here is CASSLDAGAGYEQYV. The CDR3 DNA reads as TGCGCCAGCAGCTTGGATGCGGGAGCGGGCTACGAGCAGTACGTC.

The chain recombines TRBV7-6 with TRBJ2-3; 9 nucleotides align to TRBD1. With 5 bases clipped from V and 4 bases from J, the junction kept 4 bases outside the gene matches. Germline lookup yields CDR1 SGHVS and CDR2 FNYEAQ. This CDR3 has 14 residues. The CDR3 sequence: CASSTYRGPDTQYF. The CDR3 region has the DNA TGTGCCAGCAGCACTTACAGGGGGCCAGATACGCAGTATTTT.

This clonotype was detected only a few times. The rearrangement links TRBV13 to TRBJ2-3; D is tentatively TRBD1 or TRBD2 (5 bases each). This CDR3 is 16 amino acids long. Per the germline V gene, CDR1 is PRHDT and CDR2 is FYEKMQ (reference sequence). V gave up 0 bases and J gave up 3 bases, with 13 bases separating them. The CDR3: CASSLGSGRWTDTQYF. The CDR3 DNA reads as TGTGCCAGCAGCTTAGGTTCGGGACGGTGGACAGATACGCAGTATTTT. Full variable domain (rest looked up from reference TRBV13 and TRBJ2-3): AAGVIQSPRHLIKEKRETATLKCYPIPRHDTVYWYQQGPGQDPQFLISFYEKMQSDKGSIPDRFSAQQFSDYHSELNMSSLELGDSALYFCASSLGSGRWTDTQYFGPGTRLTVL.

This clonotype was seen many times. The chain combines TRBV7-2 with TRBJ2-1; D perhaps matches TRBD1 (6 bases). This CDR3 is built from 14 residues. The V end was cut by 1 base, the J end by 8 bases, with 12 bases between. Germline CDR1 and CDR2: SGHTA and FQGNSA. Written as DNA, the CDR3 is TGTGCCAGCAGCTTAGTACAGGGTTGGGATGAGCAGTTCTTC. It yields the protein CASSLVQGWDEQFF.

In this sample, this clonotype turned up a few times. The chain combines TRBV13 with TRBJ2-7; D is possibly TRBD2 (5 bases). The germline V gene encodes CDR1 PRHDT and CDR2 FYEKMQ (reference sequence). V was clipped by 5 bases and J by 3 bases, with 11 bases between them. CDR3 length: 13 amino acids. This CDR3 is CASSPRRNYEQYF. In DNA form, the CDR3 reads TGTGCCAGCAGCCCCCGGAGGAACTACGAGCAGTACTTC.

This clonotype has a handful of counts. This chain links TRBV4-2 with TRBJ2-7, with 7 bases identical to TRBD1. Germline V gives CDR1 LGHNA, CDR2 YNFKEQ. This CDR3 comprises 15 residues. After removal of 0 bases from V and 4 bases from J, the junction contained 6 bases not matched to a gene. The CDR3 is CASSQDTTGQYEQYV. DNA for the CDR3: TGTGCCAGCAGCCAAGATACCACGGGACAGTACGAGCAGTACGTC.

This clonotype appeared many times. The rearrangement uses TRBV27 and TRBJ2-3; 9 positions match TRBD2. The CDR3 has 16 amino acids. V was pared by 5 bases and J by 1 base, with 7 bases of the junction left unmatched. Germline V CDR1 and CDR2: MNHEY, SMNVEV (reference sequence). The chain's CDR3 is CASSRVAGAGTDTQYF. CDR3 nucleotide sequence: TGTGCCAGCAGTCGAGTAGCGGGGGCGGGCACAGATACGCAGTATTTT.

The chain has TRBV29-1 and TRBJ2-1; a possible D gene is TRBD2 (5 bases). The CDR3 spans 14 residues. The germline CDR1 and CDR2 sequences are SQVTM and ANQGSEA. The V and J ends lost 4 bases and 6 bases respectively, with 16 bases between them. The CDR3: CSVVVIFRGNEQFF. The CDR3 nucleotides read TGCAGCGTTGTGGTTATCTTCCGGGGCAATGAGCAGTTCTTC.

This chain links TRBV7-8 with TRBJ1-4; D remains ambiguous. CDR1 and CDR2 from the germline V gene are SGHVS and FQNEAQ. With 4 bases removed from V and 0 bases from J, the gap between germline ends came to 9 bases. CDR3 length equals 15 residues. In DNA form, the CDR3 reads TGTGCCAGCAGCTCACCCGGGACAACTAATGAAAAACTGTTTTTT. As protein: CASSSPGTTNEKLFF.

In this sample, this clonotype turned up a few times. The J gene is TRBJ2-6, the V gene TRBV18, with D perhaps TRBD1 (5 bases). This CDR3 spans 16 amino acids. V was pared by 4 bases and J by 0 bases, with 10 bases between. The germline gives CDR1 KGHSH, CDR2 LQKENI. CDR3 in amino acids: CASSLSQGSGANVLTF. The CDR3 DNA is TGTGCCAGCTCACTCAGCCAGGGCTCTGGGGCCAACGTCCTGACTTTC.

This clonotype came up many times. V gene TRBV12-3 or TRBV12-4 combines with J gene TRBJ1-1; D may be TRBD1 (5 bases). Trimming removed 3 bases at V and 1 base at J, with 9 bases between. The CDR3 is made up of 14 amino acids. In nucleotides, the CDR3 is TGTGCCAGCAGTTTGAGGGGAAAGAACACTGAAGCTTTCTTT. Protein product: CASSLRGKNTEAFF.

This clonotype has a single count. V is TRBV4-2 and J is TRBJ1-1; no clear D gene. The V gene's germline CDR1 is LGHNA and CDR2 YNFKEQ. V lost 3 bases and J 4 bases, leaving 15 bases between the germline ends. The CDR3 contains 15 residues. This CDR3 reads CASSQLGVWSTEAFF. DNA of the CDR3: TGTGCCAGCAGCCAGTTGGGAGTGTGGAGCACTGAAGCTTTCTTT.

The chain couples TRBV21-1 to TRBJ1-5; the table's D call, TRBD1, was not checked against the DNA. TRBV21-1 is annotated as a pseudogene. The CDR3 spans 14 residues. For the CDR3, the DNA is TGTGCCAGCAGCACCATCCTGTCCAATCAGCCCCAGCATTTT. Translating it yields CASSTILSNQPQHF.

This clonotype showed up many times. The V call is TRBV5-1, the J call TRBJ1-1, with 8 positions matching TRBD1. V shed 2 bases, J shed 1 base, and the junction held 4 bases outside the gene matches. CDR3 size: 15 residues. Germline V gene lookup returns CDR1 SGHRS and CDR2 YFSETQ. For the CDR3, the DNA is TGCGCCAGCAGCTTCGCCGGGACAGGGAACACTGAAGCTTTCTTT. This sequence encodes CASSFAGTGNTEAFF.

This clonotype was counted at least ten times. This chain joins TRBV18 and TRBJ1-5; D might be TRBD1 (5 bases). The germline V and J ends were trimmed by 2 bases and 6 bases, with 11 bases remaining between them. Germline CDR1 reads KGHSH; CDR2 reads LQKENI. The CDR3 totals 14 residues. CDR3 sequence reads: CASSPEAGSQPQHF. The CDR3 region has the DNA TGTGCCAGCTCACCAGAGGCAGGGAGTCAGCCCCAGCATTTT.

This clonotype was seen ten or more times. The J gene is TRBJ2-3, the V gene TRBV12-3 or TRBV12-4, with D hard to call. With 3 bases removed from V and 6 bases from J, the gap between germline ends came to 7 bases. CDR3 length: 12 amino acids. The CDR3 sequence is CASSLVSDTQYF. CDR3 nucleotides: TGTGCCAGCAGTTTGGTTTCCGATACGCAGTATTTT.